The 6 T cell receptor beta chains below come from one sample, sequenced in a study of read filtering for tumor transcriptome and immune sequencing. From approximately 430 ng of RNA, a library with molecular barcoded alpha/delta and beta/gamma adaptors was made. TCRdb independently ran MiXCR on the reads; one entry per CDR3 protein. The data show about 86,000 distinct CDR3 sequences, 9% to 15% seen once. The specimen sequenced was a population of CD138-negative cells sorted from bone marrow. The receptors were gathered from a donor aged 40 or over with multiple myeloma.

This rearrangement joins TRBV5-1 to TRBJ1-2, with D possibly matching TRBD1 (6 bases). V lost 4 bases, J lost 0 bases, and 13 bases lay in between. This CDR3 is 15 amino acids long. Germline V gives CDR1 SGHRS, CDR2 YFSETQ. The CDR3 DNA reads as TGCGCCAGCAGCCGCAGACAGGATCCTAACTATGGCTACACCTTC. Translated, it gives CASSRRQDPNYGYTF.

This clonotype occurred many times. The rearrangement links TRBV12-3 or TRBV12-4 to TRBJ1-5; D gene uncertain. This CDR3 spans 14 amino acids. V lost 3 bases, J lost 6 bases, and 12 bases lay in between. The CDR3 region is CASSFLWGAQPQHF. CDR3 DNA sequence: TGTGCCAGCAGTTTTCTATGGGGAGCTCAGCCCCAGCATTTT.

Worth noting for this clonotype: A much larger clone is a single base away; this may be a read error. This rearrangement joins TRBV30 to TRBJ1-2; D is unresolved. Germline V lookup: CDR1 GTSNPN, CDR2 SVGIG (reference sequence). CDR3 length equals 13 residues. The CDR3 loop is CGWSVGLIYGYTF. The CDR3 nucleotides are TGTGGCTGGAGTGTAGGGCTGATCTATGGCTACACCTTC.

The table lists this clonotype with many counts. The chain joins TRBV12-3 or TRBV12-4 to TRBJ1-1; D is unresolved. V was shortened by 3 bases and J by 0 bases, with 11 bases between the two germline ends. The CDR3 consists of 15 residues. CDR3 DNA sequence: TGTGCCAGCAGTTTGGCAGGCCGACTGAACACTGAAGCTTTCTTT. Translation gives CASSLAGRLNTEAFF.

This clonotype was seen ten or more times. The rearrangement joins TRBV30 to TRBJ2-3, with 9 bases that match TRBD2. The CDR3 totals 13 residues. The germline V gene encodes CDR1 GTSNPN and CDR2 SVGIG (reference sequence). CDR3 loop: CAQRTSGTDTQYF. The CDR3 nucleotides read TGTGCACAGAGGACTAGCGGCACAGATACGCAGTATTTT.

Many counts were recorded for this clonotype. The rearrangement links TRBV24-1 to TRBJ2-2; no firm D call. The V end lost 2 bases, the J end lost 4 bases, and 16 bases lay between the germline ends. This CDR3 is built from 17 residues. Germline V gene data show CDR1 as KGHDR and CDR2 as SFDVKD. The CDR3 is CATSDSRRRTFTGELFF. CDR3 bases: TGTGCCACCAGTGATTCCCGACGGCGGACCTTCACCGGGGAGCTGTTTTTT.